This T cell receptor (beta chain) came from a study of blood T cells in healthy people across ages. The V gene end was trimmed by 0 bases and the J gene end by 6 bases; junction bases not matched to a gene: 1. The CDR3 covers 12 residues. The germline V gene has CDR1 SQVTM and CDR2 ANQGSEA. A sample-barcoded 5' primer and a J-beta primer mix were used in a second PCR of about 6 to 11 cycles. Each CDR3 protein is one row after TCRdb ran MiXCR on the 5' RACE reads. The sample has approximately 850,000 distinct CDR3 sequences; 58% are singletons. The material sequenced was blood. This chain connects TRBV29-1 to TRBJ1-1; 7 positions agree with TRBD1. This clonotype originated in a man younger than 45 in good health. The CDR3 region has the DNA TGCAGCGTTGAAGAAGGACAGGCTGAAGCTTTCTTT. Amino acid sequence: CSVEEGQAEAFF.